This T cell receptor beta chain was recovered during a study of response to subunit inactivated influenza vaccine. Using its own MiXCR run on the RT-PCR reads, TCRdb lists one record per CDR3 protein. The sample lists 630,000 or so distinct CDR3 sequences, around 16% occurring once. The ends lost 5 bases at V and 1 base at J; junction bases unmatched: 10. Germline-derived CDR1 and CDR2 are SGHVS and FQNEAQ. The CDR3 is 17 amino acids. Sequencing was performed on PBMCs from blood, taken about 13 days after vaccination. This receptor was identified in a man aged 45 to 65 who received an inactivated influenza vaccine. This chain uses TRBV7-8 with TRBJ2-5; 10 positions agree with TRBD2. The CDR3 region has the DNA TGTGCCAGCAGCCCCTCTCTAGCGGGAGAGGTCCAAGAGACCCAGTACTTC. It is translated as CASSPSLAGEVQETQYF.